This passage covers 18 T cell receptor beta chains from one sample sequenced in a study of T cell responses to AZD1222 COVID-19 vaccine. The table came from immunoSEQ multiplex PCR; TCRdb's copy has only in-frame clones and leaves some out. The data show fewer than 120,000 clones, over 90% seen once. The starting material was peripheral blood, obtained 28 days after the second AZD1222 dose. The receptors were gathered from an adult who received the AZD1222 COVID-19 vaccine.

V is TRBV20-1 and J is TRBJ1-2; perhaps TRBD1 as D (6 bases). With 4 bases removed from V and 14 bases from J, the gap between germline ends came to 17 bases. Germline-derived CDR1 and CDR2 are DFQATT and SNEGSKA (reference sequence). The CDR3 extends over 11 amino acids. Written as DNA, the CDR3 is TGCAGTGCTAACGAGGGGCCAGGGGAGACCTTC. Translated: CSANEGPGETF.

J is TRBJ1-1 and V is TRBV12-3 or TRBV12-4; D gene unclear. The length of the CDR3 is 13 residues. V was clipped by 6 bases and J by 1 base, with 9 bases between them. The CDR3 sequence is CASSWQPNTEAFF. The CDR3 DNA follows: TGTGCCAGCAGCTGGCAGCCGAACACTGAAGCTTTCTTT.

CDR3 in amino acids: CASSSEVGGVDTEAFF. Written as DNA, the CDR3 is TGTGCCAGCAGCTCGGAGGTGGGTGGGGTGGACACTGAAGCTTTCTTT. The gene calls are TRBV7-6 and TRBJ1-1, with D unresolved. The germline gives CDR1 SGHVS, CDR2 FNYEAQ. V lost 4 bases and J lost 3, with 18 bases in between. CDR3 length equals 16 residues.

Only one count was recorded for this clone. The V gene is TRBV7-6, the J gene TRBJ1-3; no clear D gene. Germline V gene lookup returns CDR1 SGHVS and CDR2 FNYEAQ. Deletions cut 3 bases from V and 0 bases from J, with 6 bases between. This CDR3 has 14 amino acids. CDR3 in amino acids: CASSFPYSGNTIYF. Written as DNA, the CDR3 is TGTGCCAGCAGCTTCCCATACTCTGGAAACACCATATATTTT.

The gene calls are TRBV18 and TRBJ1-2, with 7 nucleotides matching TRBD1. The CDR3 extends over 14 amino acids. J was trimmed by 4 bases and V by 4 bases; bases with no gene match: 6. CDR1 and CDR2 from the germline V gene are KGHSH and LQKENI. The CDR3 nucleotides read TGTGCCAGCTCACGCCGGGACAGAAGCTATGGCTACACCTTC. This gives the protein CASSRRDRSYGYTF. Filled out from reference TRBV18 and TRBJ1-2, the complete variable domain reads NAGVMQNPRHLVRRRGQEARLRCSPMKGHSHVYWYRQLPEEGLKFMVYLQKENIIDESGMPKERFSAEFPKEGPSILRIQQVVRGDSAAYFCASSRRDRSYGYTFGSGTRLTVV.

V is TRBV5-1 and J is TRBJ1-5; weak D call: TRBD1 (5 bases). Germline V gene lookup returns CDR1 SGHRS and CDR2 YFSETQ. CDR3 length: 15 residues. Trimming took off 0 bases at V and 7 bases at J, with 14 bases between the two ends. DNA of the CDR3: TGCGCCAGCAGCTTGGGCGGGGGTCCGGGGCAGCCCCAGCATTTT. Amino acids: CASSLGGGPGQPQHF.

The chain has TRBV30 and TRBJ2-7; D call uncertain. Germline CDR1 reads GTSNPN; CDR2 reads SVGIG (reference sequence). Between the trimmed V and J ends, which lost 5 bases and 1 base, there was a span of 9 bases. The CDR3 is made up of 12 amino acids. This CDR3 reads CAWGDGSYEQYF. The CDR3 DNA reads TGTGCCTGGGGCGACGGTTCCTACGAGCAGTACTTC.

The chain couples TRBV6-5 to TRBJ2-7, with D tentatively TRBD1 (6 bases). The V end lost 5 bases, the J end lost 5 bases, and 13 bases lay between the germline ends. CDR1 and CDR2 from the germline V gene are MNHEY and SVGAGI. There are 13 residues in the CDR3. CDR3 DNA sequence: TGTGCCAGCAGTCGTACAGGGATCCACGAGCAGTACTTC. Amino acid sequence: CASSRTGIHEQYF.

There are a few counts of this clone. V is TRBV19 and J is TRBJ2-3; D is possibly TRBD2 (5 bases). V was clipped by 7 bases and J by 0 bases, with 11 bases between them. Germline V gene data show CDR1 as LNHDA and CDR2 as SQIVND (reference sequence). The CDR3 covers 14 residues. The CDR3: CASNWRQSTDTQYF. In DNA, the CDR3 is TGTGCCAGTAACTGGAGGCAGAGCACAGATACGCAGTATTTT. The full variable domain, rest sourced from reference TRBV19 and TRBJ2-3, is DGGITQSPKYLFRKEGQNVTLSCEQNLNHDAMYWYRQDPGQGLRLIYYSQIVNDFQKGDIAEGYSVSREKKESFPLTVTSAQKNPTAFYLCASNWRQSTDTQYFGPGTRLTVL.

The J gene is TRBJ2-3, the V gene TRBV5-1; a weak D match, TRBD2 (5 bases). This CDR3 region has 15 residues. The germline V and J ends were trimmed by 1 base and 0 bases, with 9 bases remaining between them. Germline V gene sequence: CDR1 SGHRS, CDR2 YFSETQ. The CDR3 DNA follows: TGCGCCAGCAGCTTGCGGGGAACTAGCACAGATACGCAGTATTTT. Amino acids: CASSLRGTSTDTQYF.

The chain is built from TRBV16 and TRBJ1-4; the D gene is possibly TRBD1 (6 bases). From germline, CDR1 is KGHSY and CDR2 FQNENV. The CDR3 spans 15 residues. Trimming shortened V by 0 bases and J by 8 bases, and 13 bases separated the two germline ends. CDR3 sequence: CASSQSGRGNEKLFF. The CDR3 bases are TGTGCCAGCAGCCAATCGGGCAGGGGAAACGAAAAACTGTTTTTT.

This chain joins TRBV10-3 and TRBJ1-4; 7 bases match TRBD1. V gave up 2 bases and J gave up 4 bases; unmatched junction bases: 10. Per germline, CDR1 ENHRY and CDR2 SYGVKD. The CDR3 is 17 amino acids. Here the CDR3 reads CAISETKSGTVNEKLFF. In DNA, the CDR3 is TGTGCCATCAGTGAGACCAAATCCGGGACAGTTAATGAAAAACTGTTTTTT.

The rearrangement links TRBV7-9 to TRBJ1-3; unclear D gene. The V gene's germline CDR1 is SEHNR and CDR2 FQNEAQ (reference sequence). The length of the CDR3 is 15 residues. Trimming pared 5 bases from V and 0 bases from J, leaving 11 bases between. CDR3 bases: TGTGCCAGCAGCGCCCCCAGAGACTCTGGAAACACCATATATTTT. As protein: CASSAPRDSGNTIYF. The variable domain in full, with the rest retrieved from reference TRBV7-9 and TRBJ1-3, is DTGVSQNPRHKITKRGQNVTFRCDPISEHNRLYWYRQTLGQGPEFLTYFQNEAQLEKSRLLSDRFSAERPKGSFSTLEIQRTEQGDSAMYLCASSAPRDSGNTIYFGEGSWLTVV.

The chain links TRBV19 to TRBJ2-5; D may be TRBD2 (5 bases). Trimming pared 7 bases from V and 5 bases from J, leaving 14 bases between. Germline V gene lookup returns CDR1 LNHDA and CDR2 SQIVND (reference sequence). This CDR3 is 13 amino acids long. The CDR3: CASTPGNGETQYF. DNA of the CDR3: TGTGCCAGTACCCCGGGGAATGGGGAGACCCAGTACTTC. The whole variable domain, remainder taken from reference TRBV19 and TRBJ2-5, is DGGITQSPKYLFRKEGQNVTLSCEQNLNHDAMYWYRQDPGQGLRLIYYSQIVNDFQKGDIAEGYSVSREKKESFPLTVTSAQKNPTAFYLCASTPGNGETQYFGPGTRLLVL.

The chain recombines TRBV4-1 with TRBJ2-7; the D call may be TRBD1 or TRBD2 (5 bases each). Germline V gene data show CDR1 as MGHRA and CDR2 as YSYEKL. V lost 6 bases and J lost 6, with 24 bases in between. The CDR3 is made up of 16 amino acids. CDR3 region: CASRIPCGGLPAEQYF. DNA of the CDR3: TGCGCCAGCAGGATTCCGTGTGGGGGATTGCCTGCCGAGCAGTACTTC.

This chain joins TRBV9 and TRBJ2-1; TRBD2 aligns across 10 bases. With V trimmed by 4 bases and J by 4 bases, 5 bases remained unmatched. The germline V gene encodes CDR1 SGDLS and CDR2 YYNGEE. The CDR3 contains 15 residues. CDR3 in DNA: TGTGCCAGCAGCCTAGCTAGCGGGAGTTACAATGAGCAGTTCTTC. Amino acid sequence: CASSLASGSYNEQFF.

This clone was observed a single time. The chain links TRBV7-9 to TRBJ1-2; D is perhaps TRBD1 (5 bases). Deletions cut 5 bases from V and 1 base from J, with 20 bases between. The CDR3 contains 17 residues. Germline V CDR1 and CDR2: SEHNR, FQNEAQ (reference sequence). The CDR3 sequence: CASSLTIRGNLNYGYTF. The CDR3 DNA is TGTGCCAGCAGCCTCACTATAAGGGGCAACCTTAACTATGGCTACACCTTC.

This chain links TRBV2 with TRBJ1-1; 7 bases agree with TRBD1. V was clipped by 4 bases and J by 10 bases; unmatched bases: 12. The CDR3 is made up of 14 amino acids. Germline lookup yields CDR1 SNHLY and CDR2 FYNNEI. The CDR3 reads CASSGLRGILRAFF. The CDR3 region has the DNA TGTGCCAGCAGTGGCCTCAGGGGGATTCTCCGAGCTTTCTTT.